The clone carrying this TCR beta chain was seen many times. Its antigen is unidentified. TCRdb re-called the 5' RACE reads through MiXCR, storing one row per CDR3 protein. The sample consists of 50,000 to 75,000 distinct CDR3 sequences, over 5% of them appearing once. The entry originates in a study of CD8 T cells in ankylosing spondylitis. V dropped 0 bases and J dropped 8; count of bases not matched to a gene: 4. The CDR3 runs to 15 residues. CDR1 is SEHNR, CDR2 FQNEAQ, per germline (reference sequence). Study-level points and caveats: Seemingly distinctive of ankylosing spondylitis blood was a TCR beta motif formed by eight highly homologous variants.

Source material: synovial fluid, either unsorted or a sorted T cell fraction (not recorded which). The V call is TRBV7-9, the J call TRBJ2-1; 10 bases are a match to TRBD1. This TCR derives from a male donor with ankylosing spondylitis. CDR3: CASSLAGQGIYEQFF. As DNA, the CDR3 is TGTGCCAGCAGCTTAGCGGGACAGGGGATATATGAGCAGTTCTTC. Drawing the rest from reference TRBV7-9 and TRBJ2-1, the complete variable domain is DTGVSQNPRHKITKRGQNVTFRCDPISEHNRLYWYRQTLGQGPEFLTYFQNEAQLEKSRLLSDRFSAERPKGSFSTLEIQRTEQGDSAMYLCASSLAGQGIYEQFFGPGTRLTVL.